This TCR beta chain was documented in a study of blood T cell repertoires in COVID-19. Using immunoSEQ multiplex PCR, the repertoire was profiled, and TCRdb retains in-frame clones only, with some absent. The sample consists of 150,000 to 200,000 clones, 80% of them appearing once. This CDR3 has 12 amino acids. Germline-derived CDR1 and CDR2 are MNHEY and SVGAGI. V shed 8 bases and J shed 5 bases, with 13 bases lying between them. The gene calls are TRBV6-5 and TRBJ2-7; maybe TRBD1 (7 bases). This clonotype originated in a man aged 60 to 69 with acute or convalescent COVID-19. Sequenced sample: peripheral blood. CDR3 DNA sequence: TGTGCCAGCTCCCAGGGGGAGGACGAGCAGTACTTC. Translated: CASSQGEDEQYF.